What follows describes a single T cell receptor beta chain. The data stem from a study of pediatric ulcerative colitis. This CDR3 is 12 amino acids long. Germline loops: CDR1 LNHNV, CDR2 YYDKDF (reference sequence). After removal of 4 bases from V and 6 bases from J, the junction contained 0 bases not matched to a gene. Rectal tissue came from one to two pinch biopsies taken at colonoscopy. Data came from immunoSEQ multiplex PCR; TCRdb stores just in-frame clones and leaves some out. Of fewer than 20,000 clones listed, roughly four fifths are singletons. The J gene is TRBJ2-7, the V gene TRBV15; 10 bases are shared with TRBD2. Material: gut tissue. This receptor was taken from a boy between 10 and 17 years old with moderate ulcerative colitis. The CDR3 here is CATSTSGGEQYF. In DNA form, the CDR3 reads TGTGCCACCAGCACTAGCGGGGGCGAGCAGTACTTC.